One sample yielded the 27 T cell receptor beta chains listed below, sequenced in a study of blood T cell repertoires in COVID-19 (dated by TCRdb to about 2020). Library construction relied on the immunoSEQ multiplex PCR assay. TCRdb re-hosts the immuneACCESS table, in-frame sequences only. Its copies lack some clones; in the studies checked, an unresolved V gene accounts for under half of them, and the cause for the rest is not known. This sample comprises around 340,000 clones, 86% of them detected only once. The ten most abundant clones make up 4% to 5% of the sample. Sequenced: PBMCs or T cells enriched from blood (not recorded which). The receptors shown here come from a woman aged 40 to 50 with acute COVID-19.

The V and J genes are TRBV13 and TRBJ1-4; TRBD1 matches at 10 bases. The V gene end was trimmed by 2 bases and the J gene end by 7 bases; junction bases not matched to a gene: 10. CDR3 length: 17 amino acids. The germline V gene has CDR1 PRHDT and CDR2 FYEKMQ (reference sequence). CDR3 in DNA: TGTGCCAGCAGCTTAAAGGGACAGGGGATCAAACCTGAAAAACTGTTTTTT. Protein: CASSLKGQGIKPEKLFF.

This sequence joins TRBV19 and TRBJ1-1; D perhaps matches TRBD1 (5 bases). CDR1 and CDR2 (germline): LNHDA, SQIVND (reference sequence). V was trimmed by 1 base and J by 0 bases, leaving 9 bases between them. This CDR3 region has 15 residues. As DNA, the CDR3 is TGTGCCAGTAGTATAGGGGGCAGCCTGAACACTGAAGCTTTCTTT. This translates into CASSIGGSLNTEAFF.

J is TRBJ1-1 and V is TRBV11-2; D might be TRBD1 (5 bases). Germline CDR1 and CDR2: SGHAT and FQNNGV. This CDR3 is built from 12 residues. The ends were cut back, 5 bases at V and 5 bases at J, with 9 bases in the middle. The CDR3 protein is CASSLKGTEAFF. DNA of the CDR3: TGTGCCAGCAGCCTAAAGGGGACTGAAGCTTTCTTT. Full variable domain (rest looked up from reference TRBV11-2 and TRBJ1-1): EAGVAQSPRYKIIEKRQSVAFWCNPISGHATLYWYQQILGQGPKLLIQFQNNGVVDDSQLPKDRFSAERLKGVDSTLKIQPAKLEDSAVYLCASSLKGTEAFFGQGTRLTVV.

This clone was counted once. The chain is built from TRBV9 and TRBJ1-3; the D gene is possibly TRBD1 (5 bases). With 4 bases removed from V and 0 bases from J, the gap between germline ends came to 20 bases. CDR1 and CDR2 (germline): SGDLS, YYNGEE. This CDR3 is built from 18 residues. The CDR3 reads CASSPWSGGTHSGNTIYF. The CDR3 DNA follows: TGTGCCAGCAGCCCCTGGTCCGGGGGGACCCACTCTGGAAACACCATATATTTT. Full variable domain (rest looked up from reference TRBV9 and TRBJ1-3): DSGVTQTPKHLITATGQRVTLRCSPRSGDLSVYWYQQSLDQGLQFLIQYYNGEERAKGNILERFSAQQFPDLHSELNLSSLELGDSALYFCASSPWSGGTHSGNTIYFGEGSWLTVV.

V and J are TRBV29-1 and TRBJ2-4; the D is unclear. Trimming pared 1 base from V and 0 bases from J, leaving 4 bases between. Germline CDR1 and CDR2: SQVTM and ANQGSEA. The CDR3 runs 13 residues. The CDR3 DNA is TGCAGCGTTGAAGCGGGAGCCAAAAACATTCAGTACTTC. It encodes CSVEAGAKNIQYF.

The rearrangement uses TRBV10-2 and TRBJ2-1, with unresolved D. Germline loops: CDR1 WSHSY, CDR2 SAAADI. The V and J ends lost 4 bases and 7 bases respectively, with 8 bases between them. This CDR3 comprises 12 residues. CDR3 DNA: TGCGCCAGCAGTGGACTTCTAAATGAGCAGTTCTTC. Its translation: CASSGLLNEQFF.

This CDR3 reads CASSIGTVNEQFF. The CDR3 coding sequence is TGTGCCAGCAGCATAGGAACAGTTAATGAGCAGTTCTTC. V and J are TRBV9 and TRBJ2-1; D not resolved. Germline V CDR1 and CDR2: SGDLS, YYNGEE. V was cut by 4 bases and J by 7 bases, with 12 bases left in between. This CDR3 is built from 13 residues.

The genes are TRBV6-5 and TRBJ1-2, with D tentatively TRBD1 (5 bases). Trimming took 0 bases from V and 9 from J, leaving 17 bases between them. This CDR3 region has 15 residues. Germline CDR1 and CDR2: MNHEY and SVGAGI. CDR3 sequence reads: CASSYSPRGSQSYTF. The CDR3 DNA follows: TGTGCCAGCAGTTACTCCCCAAGGGGATCTCAGAGCTACACCTTC.

The gene calls are TRBV3-1 (or the pseudogene TRBV3-2) and TRBJ2-7; the match to TRBD2 covers 8 bases. The germline gives CDR1 LGHDT, CDR2 YNNKEL (reference sequence). J lost 3 bases, V lost 0 bases, and 7 bases had no gene match. CDR3 length: 16 amino acids. This CDR3 is CASSQDPGRGFYEQYF. The CDR3 DNA sequence: TGTGCCAGCAGCCAAGATCCCGGGAGGGGTTTCTACGAGCAGTACTTC.

The rearrangement links TRBV13 to TRBJ2-5; tentative D call: TRBD2 (7 bases). Germline V CDR1 and CDR2: PRHDT, FYEKMQ (reference sequence). The CDR3 totals 14 residues. V lost 3 bases, J lost 6 bases, and 14 bases lay in between. The CDR3 reads CASSFGAGAQTQYF. CDR3 DNA: TGTGCCAGCAGCTTCGGGGCGGGGGCCCAGACCCAGTACTTC.

This chain joins TRBV25-1 and TRBJ1-3; TRBD1 matches at 7 bases. This CDR3 region has 17 residues. Germline CDR1 and CDR2: MGHDK and SYGVNS. V dropped 4 bases and J dropped 2; count of bases not matched to a gene: 11. The CDR3 DNA sequence: TGTGCCAGCAGTGCCGGAGAGACAGGGAGAGCTGGAAACACCATATATTTT. It is translated as CASSAGETGRAGNTIYF.

The rearrangement joins TRBV4-1 to TRBJ1-4, with TRBD1 matching 11 bases. The J segment lost 1 base and the V segment lost 4 bases, leaving 5 bases of the junction unmatched. CDR1 and CDR2 from the germline V gene are MGHRA and YSYEKL. CDR3 length equals 17 residues. The CDR3, as DNA: TGCGCCAGCAGCCCTGGACAGGGGGCTTTAACTAATGAAAAACTGTTTTTT. It codes for CASSPGQGALTNEKLFF.

J is TRBJ2-2 and V is TRBV7-2; TRBD2 agrees at 10 bases. Germline CDR1 is SGHTA and CDR2 is FQGNSA. There are 15 residues in the CDR3. Germline trimming cut 5 bases from V and 5 bases from J; bases unmatched to any gene: 5. The CDR3 DNA reads TGTGCCAGCAGCCTCAAGCGGGGGGGAACCGGGGAGCTGTTTTTT. Its translation: CASSLKRGGTGELFF.

This sequence joins TRBV6-1 and TRBJ1-6; D gene unclear. The V end lost 2 bases, the J end lost 4 bases, and 12 bases lay between the germline ends. Germline loops: CDR1 MNHNS, CDR2 SASEGT. The CDR3 spans 16 residues. The CDR3 reads CASSELPTEYNSPLHF. The CDR3 DNA reads as TGTGCCAGCAGTGAATTGCCGACGGAGTATAATTCACCCCTCCACTTT.

The V gene is TRBV4-3, the J gene TRBJ2-3; 9 bases are shared with TRBD1. Trimming took 0 bases from V and 3 from J; bases not matched to a gene: 16. Per germline, CDR1 LGHNA and CDR2 YSLEER. The length of the CDR3 is 20 residues. This CDR3 reads CASSQDWSQGALGSTDTQYF. In DNA form, the CDR3 reads TGCGCCAGCAGCCAAGATTGGTCACAGGGGGCCCTGGGAAGTACAGATACGCAGTATTTT.

This chain links TRBV18 with TRBJ1-4; D is uncertain. The CDR3 runs to 16 residues. The germline V and J ends were trimmed by 2 bases and 3 bases, with 13 bases remaining between them. Germline V gene data show CDR1 as KGHSH and CDR2 as LQKENI. CDR3 residues: CASSPDPGRANEKLFF. The CDR3 DNA sequence: TGTGCCAGCTCACCAGATCCCGGTCGGGCTAATGAAAAACTGTTTTTT.

CDR3 sequence reads: CASSLGSGSTDTQYF. In nucleotides, the CDR3 is TGTGCCAGCAGCTTGGGCAGCGGGAGCACAGATACGCAGTATTTT. This chain links TRBV5-6 with TRBJ2-3, with a tentative D call TRBD2 (6 bases). V was clipped by 0 bases and J by 0 bases, with 8 bases between them. The CDR3 spans 15 residues. Germline-derived CDR1 and CDR2 are SGHDT and YYEEEE.

This clone was observed a few times. The genes are TRBV2 and TRBJ2-7; TRBD1 might be the D (6 bases). With 7 bases removed from V and 0 bases from J, the gap between germline ends came to 13 bases. The CDR3 is 14 residues long. Germline CDR1 and CDR2: SNHLY and FYNNEI. CDR3 sequence reads: CASKKDRSSYEQYF. CDR3 bases: TGTGCCAGCAAAAAGGACAGAAGCTCCTACGAGCAGTACTTC.

This clone showed up just once. V is TRBV29-1 and J is TRBJ2-1, with TRBD2 as a possible D gene (6 bases). The CDR3 is 13 residues long. V gave up 1 base and J gave up 10 bases, with 14 bases separating them. Per the germline V gene, CDR1 is SQVTM and CDR2 is ANQGSEA. The CDR3 spells CSVEGGKLGEQFF. The CDR3 DNA is TGCAGCGTTGAAGGCGGGAAATTAGGAGAGCAGTTCTTC.

This sequence joins TRBV13 and TRBJ2-1; D perhaps matches TRBD2 (5 bases). The CDR3 totals 15 residues. The V end lost 5 bases, the J end lost 4 bases, and 15 bases lay between the germline ends. The germline V gene encodes CDR1 PRHDT and CDR2 FYEKMQ (reference sequence). CDR3 nucleotides: TGTGCCAGCAGCGCAACCCGGGATCGGTACAATGAGCAGTTCTTC. Its protein product is CASSATRDRYNEQFF. Drawing the rest from reference TRBV13 and TRBJ2-1, the complete variable domain is AAGVIQSPRHLIKEKRETATLKCYPIPRHDTVYWYQQGPGQDPQFLISFYEKMQSDKGSIPDRFSAQQFSDYHSELNMSSLELGDSALYFCASSATRDRYNEQFFGPGTRLTVL.

V and J are TRBV27 and TRBJ1-4, with D maybe TRBD1 (5 bases). The germline V gene has CDR1 MNHEY and CDR2 SMNVEV (reference sequence). The CDR3 length is 11 residues. Trimming removed 8 bases at V and 8 bases at J, with 9 bases between. The CDR3 bases are TGTGCCAGCTCTCGGGGGGAAAAACTGTTTTTT. This sequence encodes CASSRGEKLFF.

This clone was seen just once. The chain combines TRBV19 with TRBJ2-1, with D possibly being TRBD2 (5 bases). Between the trimmed V and J ends, which lost 0 bases and 12 bases, there was a span of 9 bases. The germline V gene encodes CDR1 LNHDA and CDR2 SQIVND (reference sequence). The CDR3 length is 12 residues. The CDR3 region has the DNA TGTGCCAGTAGTATAGATCGGGGTTCGCAGTTCTTC. This translates into CASSIDRGSQFF.

This clone was counted only a few times. V gene TRBV9 combines with J gene TRBJ1-1; tentatively, D is TRBD1 (5 bases). The CDR3 is 16 amino acids. CDR1 is SGDLS and CDR2 is YYNGEE in the germline V gene. Trimming took off 0 bases at V and 1 base at J, with 13 bases between the two ends. The CDR3 nucleotides are TGTGCCAGCAGCGTAGGAGTAGGGGCAGGGAACACTGAAGCTTTCTTT. Translated, it gives CASSVGVGAGNTEAFF. Together with reference TRBV9 and TRBJ1-1, the CDR3 gives the full variable domain: DSGVTQTPKHLITATGQRVTLRCSPRSGDLSVYWYQQSLDQGLQFLIQYYNGEERAKGNILERFSAQQFPDLHSELNLSSLELGDSALYFCASSVGVGAGNTEAFFGQGTRLTVV.

The chain recombines TRBV27 with TRBJ1-3; unclear D gene. The V end lost 4 bases, the J end lost 0 bases, and 10 bases lay between the germline ends. CDR1 and CDR2 from the germline V gene are MNHEY and SMNVEV (reference sequence). The CDR3 runs to 15 residues. CDR3 region: CASSSDFNSGNTIYF. The DNA of the CDR3 is TGTGCCAGCAGTTCTGACTTCAACTCTGGAAACACCATATATTTT.

This clone has just one count. The chain is built from TRBV7-2 and TRBJ1-2; the match to TRBD1 covers 9 bases. The germline V gene has CDR1 SGHTA and CDR2 FQGNSA. Trimming removed 4 bases from V and 6 bases from J; junction bases left unmatched: 9. The CDR3 spans 15 residues. The CDR3 sequence is CASSSRTGAWNGYTF. The CDR3 DNA reads TGTGCCAGCAGCTCAAGGACAGGGGCTTGGAATGGCTACACCTTC. Drawing the rest from reference TRBV7-2 and TRBJ1-2, the complete variable domain is GAGVSQSPSNKVTEKGKDVELRCDPISGHTALYWYRQSLGQGLEFLIYFQGNSAPDKSGLPSDRFSAERTGGSVSTLTIQRTQQEDSAVYLCASSSRTGAWNGYTFGSGTRLTVV.

The chain links TRBV19 to TRBJ2-2; 7 bases align to TRBD1. With V trimmed by 5 bases and J by 0 bases, 3 bases remained unmatched. The CDR3 has 15 residues. From germline, CDR1 is LNHDA and CDR2 SQIVND (reference sequence). The CDR3 DNA reads TGTGCCAGTAGTCGGACAGGAGCGAACACCGGGGAGCTGTTTTTT. Residues: CASSRTGANTGELFF.

This chain uses TRBV19 with TRBJ1-1, with 9 bases aligning to TRBD1. Trimming removed 3 bases from V and 3 bases from J; junction bases left unmatched: 11. This CDR3 has 17 amino acids. The V gene's germline CDR1 is LNHDA and CDR2 SQIVND (reference sequence). This CDR3 is CASSMPVRQGVDTEAFF. The CDR3 nucleotides are TGTGCCAGTAGTATGCCGGTCCGACAGGGGGTCGACACTGAAGCTTTCTTT. Using reference TRBV19 and TRBJ1-1 for the parts outside the CDR3, the full variable domain is DGGITQSPKYLFRKEGQNVTLSCEQNLNHDAMYWYRQDPGQGLRLIYYSQIVNDFQKGDIAEGYSVSREKKESFPLTVTSAQKNPTAFYLCASSMPVRQGVDTEAFFGQGTRLTVV.